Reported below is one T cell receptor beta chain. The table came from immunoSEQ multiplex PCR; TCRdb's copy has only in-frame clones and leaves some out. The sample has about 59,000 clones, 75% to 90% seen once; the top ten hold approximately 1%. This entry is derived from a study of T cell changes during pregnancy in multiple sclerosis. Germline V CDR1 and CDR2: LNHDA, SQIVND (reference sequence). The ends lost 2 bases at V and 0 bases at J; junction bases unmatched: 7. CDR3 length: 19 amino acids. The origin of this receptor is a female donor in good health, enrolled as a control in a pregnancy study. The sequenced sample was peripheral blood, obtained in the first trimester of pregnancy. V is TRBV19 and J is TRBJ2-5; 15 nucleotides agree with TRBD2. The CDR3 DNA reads TGTGCCAGTAGTATACCGGGACTAGCGGGGGGACTGTACCAAGAGACCCAGTACTTC. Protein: CASSIPGLAGGLYQETQYF.